A single sample gave rise to the 14 T cell receptor beta chains below, sequenced in a study of T-cell memory formation after mild COVID-19. Via MiXCR, TCRdb re-called the 5' RACE reads, giving one row per CDR3 protein. The data show a few hundred thousand distinct CDR3 sequences, around a fifth seen once. Sequencing was performed on PBMCs or a T cell subset sorted from them (not recorded which). The receptors here all came from an adult woman who had mild COVID-19 (a few samples of this study predate the infection). Cell type and time point are not known.

The V and J genes are TRBV24-1 and TRBJ2-7; the match to TRBD1 covers 7 bases. Per the germline V gene, CDR1 is KGHDR and CDR2 is SFDVKD. CDR3 length: 14 amino acids. Germline trimming cut 4 bases from V and 6 bases from J; bases unmatched to any gene: 8. The chain's CDR3 is CATSDLGQWSEQYF. DNA for the CDR3: TGTGCCACCAGTGACCTGGGACAGTGGAGCGAGCAGTACTTC.

This clonotype occurred a few times. The genes are TRBV29-1 and TRBJ2-1, with 10 positions matching TRBD1. From germline, CDR1 is SQVTM and CDR2 ANQGSEA. J gave up 1 base and V 6 bases, and 12 bases lay outside the gene matches. The CDR3 sequence is 17 residues long. CDR3 DNA: TGCAGCGTATTTGACAGGGGGCGCGTTCCATCCTACAATGAGCAGTTCTTC. Its translation is CSVFDRGRVPSYNEQFF.

This clonotype has more than one count but fewer than ten. This chain uses TRBV12-3 or TRBV12-4 with TRBJ2-2, with TRBD2 as a possible D gene (6 bases). V lost 5 bases to trimming and J lost 5 bases, with 9 bases between them. The CDR3 has 13 amino acids. The CDR3 loop is CASSQGLTGELFF. CDR3 coding DNA: TGTGCCAGCAGTCAGGGACTTACCGGGGAGCTGTTTTTT.

The chain couples TRBV15 to TRBJ1-4; D gene unclear. Germline CDR1 is LNHNV and CDR2 is YYDKDF (reference sequence). Trimming left V 0 bases short and J 3 bases short, with 5 bases between. The CDR3 loop spans 14 amino acids. The CDR3 region is CATSRDRANEKLFF. CDR3 DNA: TGTGCCACCAGCAGAGATCGGGCTAATGAAAAACTGTTTTTT.

This chain uses TRBV7-3 with TRBJ2-6; either TRBD1 or TRBD2 may supply D (5 bases each). Trimming removed 5 bases at V and 0 bases at J, with 20 bases between. Germline V CDR1 and CDR2: SGHTA, FQGTGA. The CDR3 consists of 19 residues. The CDR3 loop reads CASSTRARQPSSGANVLTF. Here the CDR3 DNA reads TGTGCCAGCAGCACGAGGGCTCGACAGCCAAGCTCTGGGGCCAACGTCCTGACTTTC.

This clonotype was seen a handful of times. The chain employs TRBV6-6 and TRBJ2-7; the match to TRBD1 covers 7 bases. V shed 0 bases, J shed 5 bases, and the junction held 7 bases outside the gene matches. CDR3 length: 15 residues. The germline V gene encodes CDR1 MNHNY and CDR2 SVGAGI (reference sequence). The CDR3 spells CASSYSTGPPDEQYF. DNA for the CDR3: TGTGCCAGCAGTTACTCGACAGGGCCCCCCGACGAGCAGTACTTC.

This clonotype was counted only a few times. One junction end does not reproduce the germline sequence, and a read error may be involved. V and J are TRBV7-7 and TRBJ2-3; D is unresolved. Germline CDR1 is SSHAT and CDR2 is FNYEAQ (reference sequence). This CDR3 spans 13 amino acids. The CDR3 loop is CASSFVPTDTQYF. The CDR3 DNA is TGTGCTAGCAGCTTTGTTCCCACAGATACGCAGTATTTT.

This clonotype appeared a few times. The chain carries TRBV12-3 or TRBV12-4 and TRBJ2-1; TRBD2 agrees at 9 bases. Germline trimming cut 6 bases from V and 6 bases from J; bases unmatched to any gene: 9. The CDR3 has 15 residues. CDR3 DNA: TGTGCCAGCAGACAGGGACTAGCTTTACGCAATGAGCAGTTCTTC. It translates to CASRQGLALRNEQFF.

The sample holds a few counts of this clonotype. This rearrangement joins TRBV3-1 to TRBJ1-1; possibly TRBD1 for D (6 bases). Germline CDR1 LGHDT, CDR2 YNNKEL (reference sequence). This CDR3 contains 15 residues. V shed 4 bases and J shed 0 bases, with 12 bases lying between them. CDR3 DNA sequence: TGTGCCAGCAGCCCGGTCAGGGGATTGAACACTGAAGCTTTCTTT. Protein sequence: CASSPVRGLNTEAFF.

This clonotype came up a few times. The chain joins TRBV7-2 to TRBJ1-1; perhaps TRBD1 as D (5 bases). This CDR3 has 15 residues. Germline V lookup: CDR1 SGHTA, CDR2 FQGNSA. V was trimmed by 6 bases and J by 5 bases, leaving 19 bases between them. The CDR3 protein is CASSRTGAERTEAFF. Written as DNA, the CDR3 is TGTGCCAGCAGTCGAACAGGTGCCGAACGAACTGAAGCTTTCTTT.

This clonotype was seen a few times. The V gene is TRBV5-5, the J gene TRBJ2-1; the match to TRBD2 covers 8 bases. CDR3 length: 17 residues. V shed 2 bases and J 5 bases; nucleotides not matched to a gene: 12. The germline gives CDR1 SGHKS, CDR2 YYEKEE (reference sequence). The CDR3, as DNA: TGTGCCAGCAGCTTCGTAACTCGAGCGGGGGCTAACAATGAGCAGTTCTTC. Translated: CASSFVTRAGANNEQFF. Supplemented by reference TRBV5-5 and TRBJ2-1, the full variable domain reads DAGVTQSPTHLIKTRGQQVTLRCSPISGHKSVSWYQQVLGQGPQFIFQYYEKEERGRGNFPDRFSARQFPNYSSELNVNALLLGDSALYLCASSFVTRAGANNEQFFGPGTRLTVL.

The chain combines TRBV27 with TRBJ2-7, with a weak D call TRBD1 (6 bases). The CDR3 is made up of 13 amino acids. V was cut by 5 bases and J by 3 bases, with 11 bases left in between. Germline-derived CDR1 and CDR2 are MNHEY and SMNVEV (reference sequence). Here the CDR3 reads CASSAGQLYEQYF. The CDR3 DNA sequence: TGTGCCAGCAGTGCCGGACAGCTCTACGAGCAGTACTTC.

The chain has TRBV7-2 and TRBJ2-2; no definite D call. CDR3 size: 12 residues. V dropped 8 bases and J dropped 8 bases, with 12 bases sitting between them. CDR1 is SGHTA, CDR2 FQGNSA, per germline. CDR3 amino acids: CASHRRSGELFF. For the CDR3, the DNA is TGTGCCAGCCATCGACGGTCGGGGGAGCTGTTTTTT.

This clonotype was seen only a few times. The J gene is TRBJ2-1, the V gene TRBV7-9; D gene unclear. This CDR3 region has 14 residues. V lost 0 bases and J lost 4, with 7 bases in between. Germline loops: CDR1 SEHNR, CDR2 FQNEAQ (reference sequence). CDR3 nucleotides: TGTGCCAGCAGCTTAGCTACCTTATACAATGAGCAGTTCTTC. Protein product: CASSLATLYNEQFF.